This is a list of T cell receptor beta chains from one sample in a study of blood T cell repertoires in COVID-19. Profiled with immunoSEQ multiplex PCR; TCRdb holds only in-frame clones, not every one. The sample includes over 85,000 clones, roughly 87% of them seen just once. Input material: peripheral blood. These receptor sequences come from a human donor in a cohort sampled during active COVID-19. Each CDR3 is given without its conserved first and last residue.

v_call: TRBV4-2; j_call: TRBJ1-2; cdr3_aa: ASSQGGTGRNNYGYT
v_call: TRBV19; j_call: TRBJ1-6; cdr3_aa: ASSASGTGGVYSPLH
v_call: TRBV18; j_call: TRBJ2-7; cdr3_aa: ASSQGTGGVEQY
v_call: TRBV6-5; j_call: TRBJ2-7; cdr3_aa: ASIDRDRTYEQY
v_call: TRBV5-1; j_call: TRBJ1-4; cdr3_aa: ASSSTGFLTNEKLF
v_call: TRBV27; j_call: TRBJ2-1; cdr3_aa: ASSPGRTSGNNEQF
v_call: TRBV18; j_call: TRBJ1-4; cdr3_aa: ASSQSTGDGEKLF
v_call: TRBV7-3; j_call: TRBJ1-6; cdr3_aa: ASSSAGWNSPLH
v_call: TRBV7-9; j_call: TRBJ1-4; cdr3_aa: ASSLGITNEKLF
v_call: TRBV7-8; j_call: TRBJ1-4; cdr3_aa: ASSDSSRPNEKLF
v_call: TRBV9; j_call: TRBJ2-2; cdr3_aa: ASSHPTGDSTGELF
v_call: TRBV5-6; j_call: TRBJ1-3; cdr3_aa: ASSSVRDSGNTIY
v_call: TRBV29-1; j_call: TRBJ2-1; cdr3_aa: SVHEGMAGGNRYEQF
v_call: TRBV28; j_call: TRBJ1-6; cdr3_aa: ASIHSRTGASPLH
v_call: TRBV12-3/TRBV12-4; j_call: TRBJ1-1; cdr3_aa: ASSQGVTEAF
v_call: TRBV29-1; j_call: TRBJ1-1; cdr3_aa: SVEWGRGTEAF
v_call: TRBV3-1/TRBV3-2; j_call: TRBJ1-3; cdr3_aa: ASSPRDSPPPGNTIY
v_call: TRBV4-3; j_call: TRBJ2-7; cdr3_aa: ASSQDSPIGTGSSYEQY
v_call: TRBV6-4; j_call: TRBJ1-1; cdr3_aa: ASSDSDRGSEAF
v_call: TRBV7-9; j_call: TRBJ2-5; cdr3_aa: ASSTSGGETQY
v_call: TRBV4-3; j_call: TRBJ2-1; cdr3_aa: ASSQTTARLPKVNPTNNEQF
v_call: TRBV7-8; j_call: TRBJ2-2; cdr3_aa: ASPGTSGALTGELF
v_call: TRBV9; j_call: TRBJ2-1; cdr3_aa: ASSVEWGVRDEQF
v_call: TRBV7-2; j_call: TRBJ1-2; cdr3_aa: ASSPRGNAYGYT
v_call: TRBV29-1; j_call: TRBJ1-1; cdr3_aa: SVRGTEAF
v_call: TRBV7-3; j_call: TRBJ2-1; cdr3_aa: ASSLAGVETNEQF
v_call: TRBV7-2; j_call: TRBJ2-7; cdr3_aa: ASSLGPAGQGRAEQY
v_call: TRBV24-1; j_call: TRBJ2-6; cdr3_aa: ATSDSFRTGQANVLT
v_call: TRBV6-1; j_call: TRBJ2-2; cdr3_aa: ASSEGRGGRAVTGELF